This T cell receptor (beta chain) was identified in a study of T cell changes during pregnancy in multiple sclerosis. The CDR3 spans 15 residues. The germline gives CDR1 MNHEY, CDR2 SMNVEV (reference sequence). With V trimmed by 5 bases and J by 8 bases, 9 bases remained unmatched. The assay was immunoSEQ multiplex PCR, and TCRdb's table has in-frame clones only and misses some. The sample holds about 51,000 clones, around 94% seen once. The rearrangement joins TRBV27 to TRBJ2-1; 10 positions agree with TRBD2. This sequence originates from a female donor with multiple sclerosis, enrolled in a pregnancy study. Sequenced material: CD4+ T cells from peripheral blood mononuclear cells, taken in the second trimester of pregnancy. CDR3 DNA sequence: TGTGCCAGCAGTCGCTCGACTAGCGGGTTTTATGAGCAGTTCTTC. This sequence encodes CASSRSTSGFYEQFF.